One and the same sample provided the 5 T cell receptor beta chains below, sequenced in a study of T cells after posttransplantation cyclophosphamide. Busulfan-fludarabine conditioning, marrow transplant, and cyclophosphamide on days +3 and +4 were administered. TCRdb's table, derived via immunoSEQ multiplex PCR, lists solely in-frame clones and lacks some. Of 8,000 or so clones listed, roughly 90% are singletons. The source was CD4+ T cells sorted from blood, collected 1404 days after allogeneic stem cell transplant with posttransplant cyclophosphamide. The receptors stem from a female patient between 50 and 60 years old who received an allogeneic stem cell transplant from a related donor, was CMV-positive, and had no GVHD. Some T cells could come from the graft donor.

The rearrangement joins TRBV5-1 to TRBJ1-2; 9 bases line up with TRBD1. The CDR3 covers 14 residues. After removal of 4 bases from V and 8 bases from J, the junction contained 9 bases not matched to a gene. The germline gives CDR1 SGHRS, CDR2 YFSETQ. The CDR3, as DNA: TGCGCCAGCAGCCGGGACAGGGATCGTCGAGGCTACACCTTC. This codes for CASSRDRDRRGYTF.

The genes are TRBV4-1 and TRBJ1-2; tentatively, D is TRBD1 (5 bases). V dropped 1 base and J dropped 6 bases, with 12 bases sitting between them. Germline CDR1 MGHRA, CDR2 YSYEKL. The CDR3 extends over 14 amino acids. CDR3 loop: CASSQVGAGNGYTF. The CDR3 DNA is TGCGCCAGCAGCCAAGTAGGGGCAGGGAATGGCTACACCTTC.

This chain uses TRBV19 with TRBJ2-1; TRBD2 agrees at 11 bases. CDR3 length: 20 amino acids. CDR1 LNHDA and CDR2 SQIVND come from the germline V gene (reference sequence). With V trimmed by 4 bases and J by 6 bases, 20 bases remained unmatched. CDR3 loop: CASSTSGTARLAGKLNEQFF. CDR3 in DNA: TGTGCCAGTAGTACCTCCGGGACGGCAAGACTAGCGGGGAAACTCAATGAGCAGTTCTTC.

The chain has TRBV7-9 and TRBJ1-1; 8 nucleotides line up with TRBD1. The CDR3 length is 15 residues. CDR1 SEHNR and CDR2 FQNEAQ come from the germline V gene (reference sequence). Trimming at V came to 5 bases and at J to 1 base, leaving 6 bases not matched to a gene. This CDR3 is CASSPRGQENTEAFF. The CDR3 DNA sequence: TGTGCCAGCAGCCCTAGGGGACAGGAGAACACTGAAGCTTTCTTT.

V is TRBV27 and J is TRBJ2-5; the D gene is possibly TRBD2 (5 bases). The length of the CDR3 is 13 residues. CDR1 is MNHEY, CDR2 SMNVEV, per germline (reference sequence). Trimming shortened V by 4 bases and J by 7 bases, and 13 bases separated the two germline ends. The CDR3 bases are TGTGCCAGCAGTTCCGGACTCGAAGGGACCCAGTACTTC. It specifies CASSSGLEGTQYF.